The clone carrying this TCR beta chain was counted ten times or more. Its antigen is undetermined. Per the germline V gene, CDR1 is KGHSH and CDR2 is LQKENI. The CDR3 spans 12 residues. Deletions cut 6 bases from V and 2 bases from J, with 8 bases between. The source of the sample is a study of T cells in Graves' hyperthyroidism and ophthalmopathy. Patients aged 18 to 65 had newly diagnosed hyperthyroidism lasting under 2 months. Reasons for excluding patients were uncontrolled infection, other autoimmune disease, pregnancy or lactation. Amplified TCR beta CDR3 regions derived from RNA transcripts. With the HTBI primer set, the TCR CDR3 went through a first round of RT-PCR. MiXCR was run by TCRdb on the multiplex PCR reads, yielding one entry per CDR3 protein. The table has hundreds of thousands of distinct CDR3 sequences, under 15% seen once. Overall study results and limits: Ophthalmopathy was distinguished from stable hyperthyroidism by 13 V-J signatures.

This chain connects TRBV18 to TRBJ2-7; D unresolved. This receptor was identified in a woman aged 18-29 years with Graves' hyperthyroidism. The sample taken for sequencing was blood. Written as DNA, the CDR3 is TGTGCCAGCTCTCCTAACGCCTACGAGCAGTACTTC. This translates into CASSPNAYEQYF.